This TCR beta chain comes out of a study of radiotherapy plus CTLA-4 blockade in lung cancer. Study as a whole: Across the patients, objective responses occurred in more than 15%, and disease control in 31%. Study results and caveats: Following radiotherapy plus ipilimumab, tumor-derived TCR clones expanded in the blood.

With respect to this clone: Its antigen is still unknown.

Generated by immunoSEQ multiplex PCR, the TCRdb table keeps only in-frame clones and is missing some. The sample carries about 51,000 clones, about 85% recorded once. Chemo-refractory metastatic non-small-cell lung cancer patients received focal radiation with ipilimumab CTLA-4 blockade. The CDR3 is made up of 15 amino acids. V lost 1 base and J lost 1; bases outside the gene matches: 0. Germline-derived CDR1 and CDR2 are MGHRA and YSYEKL. The V and J genes are TRBV4-1 and TRBJ2-2; TRBD1 agrees at 7 bases. The sequence derives from a human donor with non-small cell lung cancer who had a complete response to radiotherapy plus ipilimumab. Sequenced material: peripheral blood, taken from a patient treated with radiotherapy plus ipilimumab. The CDR3 is CASSQGDRNTGELFF. In nucleotides, the CDR3 is TGCGCCAGCAGCCAAGGGGACAGGAACACCGGGGAGCTGTTTTTT.